This is a list of T cell receptor beta chains from one sample in a study of beta chain features in type 1 diabetes. Profiled with immunoSEQ multiplex PCR; TCRdb holds only in-frame clones, not every one. The sample has about 360,000 clones; around 13% are singletons. The sequenced material came from naive CD4+ T cells from blood. The source is a woman under 30 with type 1 diabetes. Both conserved end residues are part of each CDR3. Fields, in order: clone size, V gene, D gene, J gene, CDR3 DNA, CDR3 protein. The D gene is left open where the match is weak. The size entry is marked missing in some rows and otherwise reads once, few, many or a size class.

few	TRBV7-3	.	TRBJ2-1	TGTGCCAGCAGCTTAGGGTTAACTAGCCGATCCAACAATGAGCAGTTCTTC	CASSLGLTSRSNNEQFF
.	TRBV2	.	TRBJ1-2	TGTGCCAGCAACGGACAAAACTATGGCTACACCTTC	CASNGQNYGYTF
.	TRBV7-2	.	TRBJ1-5	TGTGCCAGCAGCGTCCACAGAGACAATCAGCCCCAGCATTTT	CASSVHRDNQPQHF
.	TRBV7-9	.	TRBJ1-1	TGTGCCAGCAGCTTTCAATCCCCTGACCTTGACAAAGCTTTCTTT	CASSFQSPDLDKAFF
.	TRBV11-3	.	TRBJ2-7	TGTGCCAGCAGCCTCCGCTACGAGCAGTACTTC	CASSLRYEQYF
few	TRBV15	TRBD2	TRBJ2-5	TGTGCCACCAGCAGAGATCGGACTAGCGGTCTCCAAGAGACCCAGTACTTC	CATSRDRTSGLQETQYF
few	TRBV18	TRBD1	TRBJ2-4	TGTGCCAGCTCACCACCGGGACAGATAACTCCCAAAAACATTCAGTACTTC	CASSPPGQITPKNIQYF
.	TRBV9	.	TRBJ2-5	TGTGCCAGCAGCGTAGCACTTGATGGGACCCAGTACTTC	CASSVALDGTQYF
few	TRBV4-3	.	TRBJ1-1	TGCGCCAGCAGCCAAGATTGGTGGGGAAAGTACAGGGCCAGCACTGAAGCTTTCTTT	CASSQDWWGKYRASTEAFF
.	TRBV6-5	TRBD1	TRBJ2-7	TGTGCCAGCAGTTACTTCTACAGGGGTGAAGGCGAGCAGTACTTC	CASSYFYRGEGEQYF
few	TRBV14	.	TRBJ2-4	TGTGCCAGCAGCCCGAAGGGACACGTACGAGGGCTAGCCAAAAACATTCAGTACTTC	CASSPKGHVRGLAKNIQYF
.	TRBV13	TRBD1	TRBJ2-4	TGTGCCAGCAGCTCCAAAACGGCGGGACAGGGGGAAAACATTCAGTACTTC	CASSSKTAGQGENIQYF
.	TRBV19	TRBD1	TRBJ2-4	TGTGCCAGTAGTCCTCGACAGGGGGCCACGGAGGCCAAAAACATTCAGTACTTC	CASSPRQGATEAKNIQYF
few	TRBV7-2	TRBD1	TRBJ2-5	TGTGCCAGCAGCCCAGGGGGTCAAAAAGAGACCCAGTACTTC	CASSPGGQKETQYF
.	TRBV15	.	TRBJ2-2	TGTGCCACCAGCAGAGAGCCCCAAGGACAGCGCGGCGGGGAGCTGTTTTTT	CATSREPQGQRGGELFF
few	TRBV6-5	TRBD1	TRBJ2-5	TGTGCCAGCAGGAGGACAGGGGTGGAGACCCAGTACTTC	CASRRTGVETQYF
.	TRBV7-9	TRBD1	TRBJ1-5	TGTGCCAGCGGGAGACAGGGGGTCGATCAGCCCCAGCATTTT	CASGRQGVDQPQHF
.	TRBV2	TRBD2	TRBJ2-7	TGTGCCAGCAAGCGGGAGGCAACCTACGAGCAGTACTTC	CASKREATYEQYF
few	TRBV18	.	TRBJ2-1	TGTGCCAGCTCACCGGGACTTAACAATGAGCAGTTCTTC	CASSPGLNNEQFF
few	TRBV9	TRBD1	TRBJ2-1	TGTGCCAGCAGCGCCGGACAGGGGTCTGAGCAGTTCTTC	CASSAGQGSEQFF
.	TRBV7-2	.	TRBJ1-1	TGTGCCAGCAGCTTCCCGGGAATTTCTGAAGCTTTCTTT	CASSFPGISEAFF
.	TRBV25-1	TRBD2	TRBJ2-1	TGTGCCAGCACCCTCGGGGGGGGGAATGAGCAGTTCTTC	CASTLGGGNEQFF
.	TRBV30	.	TRBJ2-7	TGTGCCTGGAGTGCCCCAACTTTATACTTC	CAWSAPTLYF
.	TRBV6-6	.	TRBJ1-4	TGTGCCAGCAGATCCCCGACAGGTGAAAAACTGTTTTTT	CASRSPTGEKLFF
.	TRBV29-1	.	TRBJ2-2	TGCAGCGTTGGCGTAGCGGCGAACACCGGGGAGCTGTTTTTT	CSVGVAANTGELFF
few	TRBV2	TRBD2	TRBJ2-1	TGTGCCAGCATGACGGGCGGGAGGGGTGAGCAGTTCTTC	CASMTGGRGEQFF
.	TRBV6-5	.	TRBJ2-7	TGTGCCAGCAGTTACTTGGCCAGGGACTACGAGCAGTACTTC	CASSYLARDYEQYF
.	TRBV11-2	TRBD1	TRBJ2-1	TGTGCCAGCAGCCTAAGACAGGGGGCGCCAAATGAGCAGTTCTTC	CASSLRQGAPNEQFF
.	TRBV7-9	TRBD2	TRBJ2-1	TGTGCCAGCAGCTCAACTAGCGGAAATTACAATGAGCAGTTCTTC	CASSSTSGNYNEQFF
.	TRBV2	.	TRBJ2-2	TGTGCCAGCATCCTAGACAGACCACCCGGGGAGCTGTTTTTT	CASILDRPPGELFF
.	TRBV28	.	TRBJ2-7	TGTGCCAGCAGCCGTACCCCTACAGGGACATACTCCTACGAGCAGTACTTC	CASSRTPTGTYSYEQYF
few	TRBV4-1	TRBD1	TRBJ2-7	TGCGCCAGCAGCCATACACCGGGACAGGGTTTCTACGAGCAGTACTTC	CASSHTPGQGFYEQYF
.	TRBV7-9	.	TRBJ1-2	TGTGCCAGCAGCTTAGACTCCTTCTATGGCTACACCTTC	CASSLDSFYGYTF
.	TRBV11-2	.	TRBJ1-5	TGTGCCAGCAGCCTGGACGGACATAGCAATCAGCCCCAGCATTTT	CASSLDGHSNQPQHF
few	TRBV11-2	.	TRBJ1-6	TGTGCCAGCAGCTTACGGGCAGCCAGACTAAATTCACCCCTCCACTTT	CASSLRAARLNSPLHF
.	TRBV7-9	.	TRBJ1-1	TGTGCCAGCAGCTCTTACAGGGCCGAAGCTTTCTTT	CASSSYRAEAFF
.	TRBV5-4	TRBD1	TRBJ1-1	TGTGCCAGCAGCTTGGATCAGGGGGTGAACACTGAAGCTTTCTTT	CASSLDQGVNTEAFF
.	TRBV5-1	.	TRBJ2-5	TGCGCCAGCAGCTTCGGTAATGGGAGATCAAGTTCCTCCCAAGAGACCCAGTACTTC	CASSFGNGRSSSSQETQYF
.	TRBV11-2	.	TRBJ1-6	TGTGCCAGCAGCACGGGGGTTTTGCCCTCACCCCTCCACTTT	CASSTGVLPSPLHF
.	TRBV18	.	TRBJ2-1	TGTGCCAGCTCACCACCGGGCAGGGTCTATGAGCAGTTCTTC	CASSPPGRVYEQFF
.	TRBV4-1	.	TRBJ1-5	TGCGCCAGCAGCCAAGTTTTCACAGTGGCTCAGCCCCAGCATTTT	CASSQVFTVAQPQHF
few	TRBV15	TRBD1	TRBJ1-2	TGTGCCACCAGCAGAACCTCGACAGGGGGTAACTATGGCTACACCTTC	CATSRTSTGGNYGYTF
few	TRBV7-2	TRBD2	TRBJ2-1	TGTGCCAGCAGCTTAGTAGGGCCTAGCGGCAACAATGAGCAGTTCTTC	CASSLVGPSGNNEQFF
.	TRBV6-4	TRBD2	TRBJ2-1	TGTGCCAGCAGTGACTCCGGCGCGGGAGGGCCCTATGAGCAGTTCTTC	CASSDSGAGGPYEQFF
.	TRBV7-2	.	TRBJ1-1	TGTGCCAGCAGCTTAGACAGGAACACTGAAGCTTTCTTT	CASSLDRNTEAFF
.	TRBV28	.	TRBJ2-7	TGTGCCAGCAGTTTATCCCTATACGAGCAGTACTTC	CASSLSLYEQYF